Presented here are 29 T cell receptor beta chains from one specimen sequenced in a study of T-cell reconstitution after alpha-beta-depleted transplantation in children. Unique molecular identifiers were incorporated into the prepared TCRbeta library. MiXCR, run by TCRdb on the PCR reads, gives a single entry per CDR3 protein. The data show approximately 500,000 distinct CDR3 sequences, 25% to 30% seen once. Sequenced here: PBMCs, sampled before TCRalphabeta/CD19-depleted stem cell transplant. All receptors come from a boy in the first two years of life with Wiskott-Aldrich syndrome, due to receive a stem cell transplant.

The chain joins TRBV20-1 to TRBJ2-1; no clear D gene. CDR1 is DFQATT and CDR2 is SNEGSKA in the germline V gene (reference sequence). V was shortened by 1 base and J by 9 bases, with 10 bases between the two germline ends. The CDR3 is 12 amino acids. As DNA, the CDR3 is TGCAGTGCTAGAGCAGTTTCCCGTGAGCAGTTCTTC. Translation gives CSARAVSREQFF.

This clonotype was observed a few times. CDR3 amino acids: CASSFRQGGYNEQFF. CDR3 coding DNA: TGTGCCAGCAGTTTTAGGCAGGGGGGCTACAATGAGCAGTTCTTC. This chain links TRBV12-3 or TRBV12-4 with TRBJ2-1; maybe TRBD1 (7 bases). V was clipped by 3 bases and J by 3 bases, with 12 bases between them. There are 15 residues in the CDR3.

The chain carries TRBV10-3 and TRBJ2-1, with no clear D. V was clipped by 6 bases and J by 6 bases, with 18 bases between them. The length of the CDR3 is 15 residues. Germline CDR1 ENHRY, CDR2 SYGVKD. In nucleotides, the CDR3 is TGTGCCATCAGGAACGAGTCACGTTCTGTCAATGAGCAGTTCTTC. Its translation: CAIRNESRSVNEQFF.

This clonotype has just one count. The gene calls are TRBV5-1 and TRBJ2-5; maybe TRBD2 (6 bases). Germline V gene lookup returns CDR1 SGHRS and CDR2 YFSETQ. V lost 2 bases and J lost 9, with 14 bases in between. The CDR3 has 13 residues. CDR3 in DNA: TGCGCCAGCAGCTTTGGTAGCGGCTCGTCCCAGTACTTC. Translated: CASSFGSGSSQYF.

The chain recombines TRBV20-1 with TRBJ2-1; 9 bases match TRBD2. The V segment lost 1 base and the J segment 6 bases; nucleotides outside the gene matches: 10. CDR1 is DFQATT and CDR2 is SNEGSKA in the germline V gene (reference sequence). The CDR3 is 16 residues long. CDR3 DNA: TGCAGTGCTAGAGCTCTTACTAGCGGGTACTTCAATGAGCAGTTCTTC. As protein: CSARALTSGYFNEQFF.

This rearrangement joins TRBV5-5 to TRBJ2-7; tentatively, D is TRBD1 (5 bases). Trimming pared 2 bases from V and 2 bases from J, leaving 11 bases between. The length of the CDR3 is 14 residues. The V gene's germline CDR1 is SGHKS and CDR2 YYEKEE (reference sequence). The DNA for the CDR3 is TGTGCCAGCAGCTTACAGGTGGGTCCCTACGAGCAGTACTTC. Encoded protein: CASSLQVGPYEQYF.

J is TRBJ2-2 and V is TRBV10-3; TRBD2 agrees at 8 bases. Germline loops: CDR1 ENHRY, CDR2 SYGVKD. With V trimmed by 6 bases and J by 0 bases, 6 bases remained unmatched. The CDR3 extends over 16 amino acids. The CDR3, as DNA: TGTGCCATCAGCCCGACTAGCGCGACGAACACCGGGGAGCTGTTTTTT. This translates into CAISPTSATNTGELFF.

The chain couples TRBV24-1 to TRBJ2-5, with a weak D call TRBD1 (6 bases). The germline gives CDR1 KGHDR, CDR2 SFDVKD. The V and J ends lost 6 bases and 4 bases respectively, with 11 bases between them. The CDR3 length is 13 residues. CDR3 protein: CATSLTGGETQYF. In DNA form, the CDR3 reads TGTGCCACCAGTCTGACAGGAGGAGAGACCCAGTACTTC.

This clonotype was counted between two and nine times. The chain links TRBV5-1 to TRBJ2-4, with D possibly being TRBD1 or TRBD2 (5 bases each). Germline-derived CDR1 and CDR2 are SGHRS and YFSETQ. The CDR3 extends over 13 amino acids. The V end lost 4 bases, the J end lost 6 bases, and 11 bases lay between the germline ends. CDR3 in amino acids: CASSIQAGNIQYF. The CDR3 DNA reads as TGCGCCAGCAGCATACAGGCGGGAAACATTCAGTACTTC.

The table lists this clonotype with a few counts. J is TRBJ2-3 and V is TRBV3-1, with D hard to call. Germline V CDR1 and CDR2: LGHDT, YNNKEL (reference sequence). The V and J ends lost 0 bases and 2 bases respectively, with 15 bases between them. The CDR3 totals 17 residues. CDR3 DNA: TGTGCCAGCAGCCAAGATGGTACTCCTAGGGCCACAGATACGCAGTATTTT. Translation: CASSQDGTPRATDTQYF.

The CDR3 sequence is CASSLPGLAATGELFF. In nucleotides, the CDR3 is TGTGCCAGCAGCCTACCGGGACTAGCAGCCACCGGGGAGCTGTTTTTT. The rearrangement joins TRBV7-8 to TRBJ2-2; TRBD2 agrees at 9 bases. Looked up from germline, CDR1 is SGHVS and CDR2 is FQNEAQ. The V and J ends lost 5 bases and 4 bases, in that order; junction bases with no gene match: 8. CDR3 size: 16 residues.

This clonotype was seen a handful of times. The chain joins TRBV20-1 to TRBJ1-1, with 9 bases identical to TRBD1. J gave up 6 bases and V 2 bases, and 4 bases lay outside the gene matches. CDR3 length: 13 residues. CDR1 DFQATT and CDR2 SNEGSKA come from the germline V gene (reference sequence). This CDR3 is CSARSDRGAEAFF. CDR3 in DNA: TGCAGTGCTAGATCTGACAGGGGGGCTGAAGCTTTCTTT.

The gene calls are TRBV4-2 and TRBJ2-7, with D tentatively TRBD2 (5 bases). Germline V gene lookup returns CDR1 LGHNA and CDR2 YNFKEQ. CDR3 size: 13 residues. V lost 2 bases and J lost 4, with 9 bases in between. For the CDR3, the DNA is TGTGCCAGCAGCCAATTAAGAGGGTACGAGCAGTACTTC. This sequence encodes CASSQLRGYEQYF.

This clonotype showed up just a few times. The chain combines TRBV20-1 with TRBJ2-7; 7 nucleotides line up with TRBD2. This CDR3 contains 13 residues. CDR1 and CDR2 from the germline V gene are DFQATT and SNEGSKA (reference sequence). V dropped 4 bases and J dropped 2; count of bases not matched to a gene: 5. The CDR3 region has the DNA TGCAGTGCTATTAGGGCGGGGGCCTACGAGCAGTACTTC. Its translation is CSAIRAGAYEQYF.

Turning to this clonotype: This may stem from a read error, because a much larger clone lies one nucleotide away. The V call is TRBV2, the J call TRBJ2-5; D is unclear. There are 11 residues in the CDR3. Germline V CDR1 and CDR2: SNHLY, FYNNEI. Trimming took 3 bases from V and 6 from J, leaving 5 bases between them. As DNA, the CDR3 is TGTGCCAGCAGTGAGGGGAAGACCCAGTACTTC. It specifies CASSEGKTQYF.

V and J are TRBV5-1 and TRBJ2-2; 7 bases match TRBD1. Germline assignment: CDR1 SGHRS and CDR2 YFSETQ. The CDR3 runs to 15 residues. V shed 2 bases, J shed 3 bases, and the junction held 4 bases outside the gene matches. CDR3 bases: TGCGCCAGCAGCTTCGACAGGGCGGACACCGGGGAGCTGTTTTTT. Translating it yields CASSFDRADTGELFF.

This clonotype occurred many times. CDR3 in amino acids: CASSLFQVRPGTGELFF. The CDR3 region has the DNA TGTGCCAGCAGTTTATTCCAGGTCAGGCCAGGAACCGGGGAGCTGTTTTTT. The rearrangement uses TRBV27 and TRBJ2-2; no firm D call. The CDR3 consists of 17 residues. In germline, CDR1 is MNHEY, CDR2 SMNVEV (reference sequence). Trimming took off 1 base at V and 5 bases at J, with 17 bases between the two ends.

V and J are TRBV27 and TRBJ2-1, with 9 nucleotides matching TRBD2. The CDR3 totals 16 residues. Losses at the gene ends were 8 bases for V and 3 bases for J; bases not matched to a gene: 11. Germline CDR1 and CDR2: MNHEY and SMNVEV (reference sequence). DNA for the CDR3: TGTGCCAGCTCCTCGCTAGTAGCGGGAGACTACAATGAGCAGTTCTTC. This sequence encodes CASSSLVAGDYNEQFF.

The J gene is TRBJ2-1, the V gene TRBV5-1; possibly TRBD1 or TRBD2 for D (5 bases each). V was cut by 4 bases and J by 6 bases, with 17 bases left in between. There are 15 residues in the CDR3. CDR1 SGHRS and CDR2 YFSETQ come from the germline V gene. In DNA, the CDR3 is TGCGCCAGCAGCCAACGGGGCGGGTGGCCCAATGAGCAGTTCTTC. Its translation: CASSQRGGWPNEQFF.

In this sample, this clonotype turned up a few times. CDR3 loop: CSASLLAGGDEQYF. In nucleotides, the CDR3 is TGCAGTGCTAGTCTCCTAGCAGGTGGGGACGAGCAGTACTTC. J is TRBJ2-7 and V is TRBV20-1; weak D call: TRBD2 (5 bases). Germline values: CDR1 DFQATT, CDR2 SNEGSKA (reference sequence). CDR3 length: 14 amino acids. Trimming shortened V by 3 bases and J by 5 bases, and 17 bases separated the two germline ends.

This chain connects TRBV20-1 to TRBJ2-1; D might be TRBD1 or TRBD2, each matching 5 bases. The CDR3 has 15 amino acids. The V and J ends lost 3 bases and 0 bases respectively, with 12 bases between them. Germline V lookup: CDR1 DFQATT, CDR2 SNEGSKA (reference sequence). The CDR3 DNA sequence: TGCAGTGCTAGTTCGGGGCCCCTCTCCTACAATGAGCAGTTCTTC. Translated, it gives CSASSGPLSYNEQFF.

This clonotype has more than one count but fewer than ten. The V and J genes are TRBV7-2 and TRBJ2-7; 7 nucleotides agree with TRBD2. J gave up 0 bases and V 4 bases, and 3 bases lay outside the gene matches. The germline V gene encodes CDR1 SGHTA and CDR2 FQGNSA. This CDR3 is built from 14 residues. DNA of the CDR3: TGTGCCAGCAGCTCCACTAGCGACTCCTACGAGCAGTACTTC. It codes for CASSSTSDSYEQYF.

The chain joins TRBV19 to TRBJ2-1, with 9 bases aligning to TRBD1. With 6 bases clipped from V and 10 bases from J, the junction kept 7 bases outside the gene matches. The germline gives CDR1 LNHDA, CDR2 SQIVND (reference sequence). CDR3 length: 13 residues. DNA of the CDR3: TGTGCCAGTAGGGGACAGGGTTTCAGGGAGCAGTTCTTC. Protein: CASRGQGFREQFF.

This clonotype was picked up one time. J is TRBJ1-1 and V is TRBV24-1; the D is unclear. Trimming stripped 7 bases from V and 2 bases from J, with 10 bases between. This CDR3 has 13 amino acids. The germline V gene has CDR1 KGHDR and CDR2 SFDVKD. The CDR3 nucleotides read TGTGCCACCAGAGGTGATTCCAACACTGAAGCTTTCTTT. It encodes CATRGDSNTEAFF.

This sequence joins TRBV12-3 or TRBV12-4 and TRBJ2-2; 7 nucleotides agree with TRBD2. V lost 3 bases, J lost 7 bases, and 5 bases stayed unmatched. The CDR3 has 14 residues. The CDR3 DNA follows: TGTGCCAGCAGTTTCGGCGGGAGAGTCGGGGAGCTGTTTTTT. It is translated as CASSFGGRVGELFF.

This clonotype was seen only a few times. This chain links TRBV20-1 with TRBJ2-7, with D possibly being TRBD1 (5 bases). There are 12 residues in the CDR3. Germline V gene data show CDR1 as DFQATT and CDR2 as SNEGSKA (reference sequence). Trimming removed 2 bases from V and 6 bases from J, with 11 bases in between. CDR3 sequence: CSARKGVGEQYF. As DNA, the CDR3 is TGCAGTGCTAGAAAAGGGGTTGGCGAGCAGTACTTC.

In this sample, this clonotype turned up a few times. The chain uses TRBV12-3 or TRBV12-4 and TRBJ2-4; D might be TRBD1 (6 bases). The V and J ends lost 6 bases and 0 bases respectively, with 15 bases between them. This CDR3 contains 16 residues. CDR3 nucleotide sequence: TGTGCCAGCAGCCCCAGGGGCGATATAGCCAAAAACATTCAGTACTTC. Translating gives CASSPRGDIAKNIQYF.

The V and J genes are TRBV6-2 or TRBV6-3 and TRBJ1-5; D is perhaps TRBD1 (6 bases). V was cut by 7 bases and J by 3 bases, with 19 bases left in between. The CDR3 covers 16 residues. Germline assignment: CDR1 MNHEY and CDR2 SVGEGT. CDR3 sequence: CASNPWGRGDNQPQHF. The CDR3 nucleotides are TGTGCCAGCAATCCGTGGGGCAGGGGAGACAATCAGCCCCAGCATTTT.

In its sample, this clonotype was seen a few times. This sequence joins TRBV9 and TRBJ2-7; D remains ambiguous. The CDR3 covers 14 residues. Germline assignment: CDR1 SGDLS and CDR2 YYNGEE. V lost 0 bases and J lost 1, with 8 bases in between. The CDR3 reads CASSVEPFSYEQYF. The CDR3 DNA reads TGTGCCAGCAGCGTAGAACCTTTTTCCTACGAGCAGTACTTC.